The source of this T cell receptor (beta chain) is a study of blood T cell repertoires in COVID-19. The germline CDR1 and CDR2 sequences are MDHEN and SYDVKM. This CDR3 has 14 residues. The V end lost 7 bases, the J end lost 5 bases, and 15 bases lay between the germline ends. Patients in Seattle were enrolled during active infection, then followed longitudinally. How the authors handled the data: Cell counts per sample came from amplifying reference gene primers. The assay was immunoSEQ multiplex PCR, and TCRdb's table has in-frame clones only and misses some. V, J and clone size are those of that table, while D and trimming were read from the DNA. The data contain fewer than 450,000 clones, approximately 91% of them singletons.

Sequencing was done on a sample of peripheral blood. The chain employs TRBV28 and TRBJ1-3; D may be TRBD1 (5 bases). The TCR was taken from a woman in her seventies with COVID-19, enrolled during active disease. The CDR3 is CASTVDRARNTIYF. DNA for the CDR3: TGTGCCAGCACCGTAGACAGAGCCCGAAACACCATATATTTT.